This entry lists 13 T cell receptor beta chains sequenced from one sample in a study of Graves' ophthalmopathy and Graves' hyperthyroidism. TCR beta CDR3 amplification used RNA transcripts. An initial RT-PCR round employing HTBI primers preceded a second-round multiplex PCR. TCRdb analysed the multiplex PCR reads with MiXCR anew, one entry per CDR3 protein. This table holds around 1.1 million distinct CDR3 sequences, about 40% found once. The sample taken for sequencing was peripheral blood or thyroid tissue (not recorded which). The receptors originated from an adult man with Graves' hyperthyroidism.

There are many counts of this clonotype. The chain employs TRBV7-8 and TRBJ2-2; the D call may be TRBD1 or TRBD2 (5 bases each). V lost 5 bases and J 0 bases, leaving 13 bases between the germline ends. The CDR3 runs 16 residues. Germline-derived CDR1 and CDR2 are SGHVS and FQNEAQ. This CDR3 reads CASSRAGTSNTGELFF. CDR3 sequence (DNA): TGTGCCAGCAGCCGTGCCGGGACGTCGAACACCGGGGAGCTGTTTTTT.

This chain connects TRBV6-6 to TRBJ2-5; a weak D match, TRBD2 (5 bases). Trimming took off 6 bases at V and 5 bases at J, with 19 bases between the two ends. Per germline, CDR1 MNHNY and CDR2 SVGAGI (reference sequence). This CDR3 contains 15 residues. CDR3 in amino acids: CASRYDVAFLETQYF. CDR3 DNA sequence: TGTGCCAGCAGATATGACGTAGCGTTTTTGGAGACCCAGTACTTC.

As for this clonotype: Its ends do not fully match the called genes, so a read error is possible. V usage is TRBV7-7 and J usage is TRBJ2-5; D unresolved. The germline CDR1 and CDR2 sequences are SSHAT and FNYEAQ (reference sequence). CDR3 length equals 13 residues. Written as DNA, the CDR3 is TGTGCTAGCAGCTGGACGCCCAAAGAGACCCAGTACTTC. It encodes CASSWTPKETQYF.

This clonotype came up many times. The chain employs TRBV7-3 and TRBJ2-7; TRBD2 matches at 7 bases. This CDR3 region has 15 residues. Germline CDR1 and CDR2: SGHTA and FQGTGA. V was clipped by 5 bases and J by 4 bases; unmatched bases: 11. This chain's CDR3 is CASSPYGGSGYEQYF. CDR3 DNA: TGTGCCAGCAGCCCCTATGGCGGGAGTGGATACGAGCAGTACTTC.

This clonotype was detected a few times. CDR3 sequence reads: CASSEQLAGGKTETQYF. The DNA of the CDR3 is TGTGCCAGCAGTGAACAACTAGCGGGGGGGAAGACGGAGACCCAGTACTTC. The chain employs TRBV12-3 or TRBV12-4 and TRBJ2-5, with TRBD2 matching over 13 bases. J gave up 5 bases and V 5 bases, and 11 bases lay outside the gene matches. The CDR3 length is 17 residues.

The chain is built from TRBV20-1 and TRBJ1-5; a weak D match, TRBD1 (6 bases). Per germline, CDR1 DFQATT and CDR2 SNEGSKA (reference sequence). CDR3 length equals 12 residues. V lost 3 bases to trimming and J lost 8 bases, with 11 bases between them. CDR3 nucleotide sequence: TGCAGTGCTAGGCAGGGGCCTGAGCCCCAGCATTTT. Amino acid sequence: CSARQGPEPQHF.

This clonotype has ten or more counts. The rearrangement links TRBV12-3 or TRBV12-4 to TRBJ1-2; D is undetermined. Trimming stripped 6 bases from V and 0 bases from J, with 8 bases between. The CDR3 loop spans 13 amino acids. CDR3 nucleotides: TGTGCCAGCAGAGACTTGTCTAACTATGGCTACACCTTC. Translating it yields CASRDLSNYGYTF.

This clonotype appeared a few times. This sequence joins TRBV7-9 and TRBJ2-7; TRBD1 matches 10 bases. The trim removed 5 bases at V and 5 bases at J, leaving 6 bases unmatched. The length of the CDR3 is 14 residues. From germline, CDR1 is SEHNR and CDR2 FQNEAQ (reference sequence). The CDR3 sequence: CASSPTTGGNEQYF. As DNA, the CDR3 is TGTGCCAGCAGCCCGACGACAGGGGGCAACGAGCAGTACTTC.

This clonotype has more than one count but fewer than ten. The V call is TRBV9, the J call TRBJ2-7; 8 nucleotides line up with TRBD2. This CDR3 region has 18 residues. Germline V gene data show CDR1 as SGDLS and CDR2 as YYNGEE. V was clipped by 4 bases and J by 2 bases; unmatched bases: 17. The DNA of the CDR3 is TGTGCCAGCAGCTCCACCGGGATAAGCGGGAGCGGACCCTACGAGCAGTACTTC. Protein product: CASSSTGISGSGPYEQYF.

The sample holds many counts of this clonotype. V is TRBV6-6 and J is TRBJ2-7; either TRBD1 or TRBD2 may supply D (5 bases each). V was trimmed by 0 bases and J by 4 bases, leaving 13 bases between them. Germline values: CDR1 MNHNY, CDR2 SVGAGI (reference sequence). The CDR3 length is 15 residues. CDR3 coding DNA: TGTGCCAGCAGTTACTCCGGGACGAAAGCTTACGAGCAGTACTTC. Translating gives CASSYSGTKAYEQYF.

The chain couples TRBV7-9 to TRBJ1-2; D unresolved. Germline CDR1 is SEHNR and CDR2 is FQNEAQ (reference sequence). V was cut by 5 bases and J by 4 bases, with 14 bases left in between. The CDR3 covers 14 residues. The CDR3 DNA follows: TGTGCCAGCAGCCGCCGACCTGGGTTCTATGGCTACACCTTC. Amino acid sequence: CASSRRPGFYGYTF.

The chain links TRBV6-1 to TRBJ1-5; TRBD1 is a possible D gene (5 bases). V was pared by 5 bases and J by 11 bases, with 19 bases between. Germline V gives CDR1 MNHNS, CDR2 SASEGT. The CDR3 spans 14 residues. CDR3 bases: TGTGCCAGCAGTTTAGCGCAGGGCTTGGAGACCCAGCATTTT. Translation: CASSLAQGLETQHF.

Points on this clonotype: A read error may account for a junction end that differs from germline. The rearrangement uses TRBV10-3 and TRBJ2-7, with 12 bases aligning to TRBD2. CDR1 ENHRY and CDR2 SYGVKD come from the germline V gene. This CDR3 comprises 15 residues. In DNA, the CDR3 is TGTGCCAGCAGTGGTACTAGCGGGAGGAACAACGAGCAGTACTTC. It specifies CASSGTSGRNNEQYF.